A single sample is the source of the 32 T cell receptor beta chains below, sequenced in a study of blood T cell repertoires in COVID-19. TCRdb keeps only in-frame clones here, not all; method: immunoSEQ multiplex PCR. This table holds about 190,000 clones, 70% to 90% found once. The sequenced sample was peripheral blood. The receptors stem from a woman between 35 and 50 years old who had recovered from COVID-19.

V usage is TRBV6-2 or TRBV6-3 and J usage is TRBJ1-1; possible D gene TRBD1, 6 bases. The V end lost 2 bases, the J end lost 3 bases, and 22 bases lay between the germline ends. The CDR3 has 18 residues. Germline assignment: CDR1 MNHEY and CDR2 SVGEGT. Here the CDR3 reads CASSYPLGRGGADTEAFF. Here the CDR3 DNA reads TGTGCCAGCAGTTACCCTCTGGGCAGAGGGGGGGCGGACACTGAAGCTTTCTTT.

The genes are TRBV7-2 and TRBJ1-5; TRBD1 is a possible D gene (5 bases). CDR3 length: 18 residues. V was trimmed by 1 base and J by 1 base, leaving 17 bases between them. Germline loops: CDR1 SGHTA, CDR2 FQGNSA. This chain's CDR3 is CASSLVLYRGASNQPQHF. In DNA form, the CDR3 reads TGTGCCAGCAGCTTAGTTTTATATAGGGGCGCGAGCAATCAGCCCCAGCATTTT. Drawing the rest from reference TRBV7-2 and TRBJ1-5, the complete variable domain is GAGVSQSPSNKVTEKGKDVELRCDPISGHTALYWYRQSLGQGLEFLIYFQGNSAPDKSGLPSDRFSAERTGGSVSTLTIQRTQQEDSAVYLCASSLVLYRGASNQPQHFGDGTRLSIL.

This chain uses TRBV5-1 with TRBJ2-2, with a possible D match to TRBD1 (6 bases). The CDR3 totals 17 residues. CDR1 and CDR2 from the germline V gene are SGHRS and YFSETQ. V was clipped by 4 bases and J by 4 bases, with 20 bases between them. The chain's CDR3 is CASSPTLGGAVTGELFF. In nucleotides, the CDR3 is TGCGCCAGCAGCCCCACCTTAGGGGGAGCTGTCACCGGGGAGCTGTTTTTT.

The J gene is TRBJ1-4, the V gene TRBV5-1; 7 bases agree with TRBD1. The CDR3 is 14 amino acids. Per the germline V gene, CDR1 is SGHRS and CDR2 is YFSETQ. Trimming cost V 1 base and J 8 bases; bases outside gene matches: 5. This CDR3 is CASSLTGEFEKLFF. The CDR3 region has the DNA TGCGCCAGCAGCTTGACAGGGGAATTCGAAAAACTGTTTTTT.

The chain is built from TRBV4-1 and TRBJ1-4, with TRBD1 matching over 10 bases. The J segment lost 6 bases and the V segment lost 4 bases, leaving 2 bases of the junction unmatched. Germline CDR1 reads MGHRA; CDR2 reads YSYEKL. CDR3 length: 14 amino acids. The CDR3 DNA sequence: TGCGCCAGCAGCCCGGGGACAGGGGATGAAAAACTGTTTTTT. Residues: CASSPGTGDEKLFF.

This clone is a singleton in its sample. V gene TRBV5-1 combines with J gene TRBJ1-1; TRBD1 matches at 9 bases. The germline gives CDR1 SGHRS, CDR2 YFSETQ. Trimming cost V 0 bases and J 4 bases; bases outside gene matches: 10. CDR3 length equals 17 residues. CDR3 in amino acids: CASSLGAPGQGGTEAFF. Written as DNA, the CDR3 is TGCGCCAGCAGCTTGGGGGCCCCGGGACAGGGCGGCACTGAAGCTTTCTTT. Complete variable domain (other parts from reference TRBV5-1 and TRBJ1-1): KAGVTQTPRYLIKTRGQQVTLSCSPISGHRSVSWYQQTPGQGLQFLFEYFSETQRNKGNFPGRFSGRQFSNSRSEMNVSTLELGDSALYLCASSLGAPGQGGTEAFFGQGTRLTVV.

The chain carries TRBV27 and TRBJ1-5; 8 positions match TRBD1. This CDR3 comprises 15 residues. Looked up from germline, CDR1 is MNHEY and CDR2 is SMNVEV (reference sequence). With 6 bases clipped from V and 6 bases from J, the junction kept 10 bases outside the gene matches. CDR3: CASSPGTGLGQPQHF. In DNA form, the CDR3 reads TGTGCCAGCAGCCCTGGGACAGGTTTAGGTCAGCCCCAGCATTTT.

This CDR3 reads CASSAGRRGDTQYF. The CDR3 nucleotides are TGTGCCAGTAGTGCGGGGAGGAGAGGAGATACGCAGTATTTT. The chain couples TRBV19 to TRBJ2-3; TRBD2 might be the D (6 bases). The germline V gene has CDR1 LNHDA and CDR2 SQIVND (reference sequence). This CDR3 spans 14 amino acids. Trimming took off 5 bases at V and 5 bases at J, with 14 bases between the two ends.

The V and J genes are TRBV3-1 (or the pseudogene TRBV3-2) and TRBJ1-4, with D perhaps matching TRBD1 (6 bases). The CDR3 has 16 residues. CDR1 and CDR2 from the germline V gene are LGHDT and YNNKEL (reference sequence). Trimming took 4 bases from V and 5 from J, leaving 17 bases between them. As DNA, the CDR3 is TGTGCCAGCAGCCTCGGGGGGGCGGGGAGCAATGAAAAACTGTTTTTT. Its protein product is CASSLGGAGSNEKLFF.

The chain combines TRBV9 with TRBJ2-5, with TRBD2 identical over 8 bases. V shed 1 base, J shed 4 bases, and the junction held 9 bases outside the gene matches. Germline CDR1 is SGDLS and CDR2 is YYNGEE. This CDR3 has 16 residues. The CDR3 protein is CASSVKPSGRTETQYF. Written as DNA, the CDR3 is TGTGCCAGCAGCGTAAAACCCAGCGGGAGAACAGAGACCCAGTACTTC.

Concerning this clone: At the DNA level, this CDR3 is encoded by other sequences in the same sample as well. The rearrangement uses TRBV10-3 and TRBJ2-7; D is possibly TRBD1 (5 bases). V was pared by 2 bases and J by 4 bases, with 9 bases between. Germline assignment: CDR1 ENHRY and CDR2 SYGVKD. The CDR3 totals 13 residues. The DNA of the CDR3 is TGTGCCATCAGTGAGCGCCAGGGTTACGAGCAGTACTTC. Amino acid sequence: CAISERQGYEQYF.

The J gene is TRBJ1-2, the V gene TRBV19; D not resolved. This CDR3 region has 11 residues. Germline CDR1 reads LNHDA; CDR2 reads SQIVND (reference sequence). The V and J ends lost 0 bases and 8 bases respectively, with 4 bases between them. CDR3 protein: CASSIDLGYTF. The CDR3 bases are TGTGCCAGTAGTATAGATCTCGGCTACACCTTC.

The J gene is TRBJ2-7, the V gene TRBV5-6; possible D gene TRBD2, 6 bases. From germline, CDR1 is SGHDT and CDR2 YYEEEE. The CDR3 consists of 16 residues. Trimming shortened V by 6 bases and J by 3 bases, and 22 bases separated the two germline ends. In nucleotides, the CDR3 is TGTGCCAGCAACTACGGGACTCGAGGACCGTACTACGAGCAGTACTTC. Protein: CASNYGTRGPYYEQYF.

This chain uses TRBV5-4 with TRBJ2-7, with a tentative D call TRBD2 (5 bases). This CDR3 has 14 amino acids. Germline CDR1 and CDR2: SGHNT and YYREEE (reference sequence). Trimming pared 4 bases from V and 3 bases from J, leaving 14 bases between. The CDR3 spells CASSPYGSLYEQYF. CDR3 DNA sequence: TGTGCCAGCAGCCCGTATGGGAGTCTCTACGAGCAGTACTTC.

This chain connects TRBV5-4 to TRBJ1-2; 9 positions agree with TRBD1. Looked up from germline, CDR1 is SGHNT and CDR2 is YYREEE (reference sequence). This CDR3 is built from 16 residues. Trimming took 0 bases from V and 6 from J; bases not matched to a gene: 9. CDR3 in amino acids: CASSLALLGQGNGYTF. CDR3 nucleotides: TGTGCCAGCAGCTTGGCCCTTCTCGGACAGGGGAATGGCTACACCTTC.

This chain links TRBV5-6 with TRBJ1-2; D is perhaps TRBD1 (6 bases). CDR1 is SGHDT, CDR2 YYEEEE, per germline. The CDR3 has 13 residues. The V end lost 4 bases, the J end lost 7 bases, and 14 bases lay between the germline ends. CDR3 loop: CASSPGTGFGYTF. The DNA for the CDR3 is TGTGCCAGCAGCCCTGGTACAGGGTTTGGCTACACCTTC.

The rearrangement uses TRBV21-1 and TRBJ1-2; the table's D gene call, TRBD1, was not cross checked with the DNA. TRBV21-1 is a documented pseudogene. This CDR3 comprises 17 residues. The CDR3, as DNA: TGTGCCAGCAGCAAAGCCGAGGACAGCCCAAGGGGCTATGGCTACACCTTC. Residues: CASSKAEDSPRGYGYTF.

The chain recombines TRBV5-4 with TRBJ2-2; D not certain. Germline CDR1 SGHNT, CDR2 YYREEE (reference sequence). The CDR3 length is 15 residues. Trimming shortened V by 2 bases and J by 1 base, and 9 bases separated the two germline ends. CDR3: CASSFQTVNTGELFF. The CDR3 coding sequence is TGTGCCAGCAGCTTTCAAACTGTGAACACCGGGGAGCTGTTTTTT.

The rearrangement links TRBV7-9 to TRBJ1-2; TRBD1 matches 10 bases. Trimming took 5 bases from V and 0 from J; bases not matched to a gene: 9. CDR1 is SEHNR and CDR2 is FQNEAQ in the germline V gene (reference sequence). The CDR3 has 17 residues. CDR3 residues: CASSPGTGENTNYGYTF. As DNA, the CDR3 is TGTGCCAGCAGCCCCGGGACAGGGGAGAACACTAACTATGGCTACACCTTC.

This sequence joins TRBV19 and TRBJ2-7; 15 bases are a match to TRBD2. Germline loops: CDR1 LNHDA, CDR2 SQIVND (reference sequence). V was clipped by 4 bases and J by 2 bases; unmatched bases: 12. CDR3 length: 19 residues. For the CDR3, the DNA is TGTGCCAGTAGTAGCAACATCGGACTAGCGGGAGGGCCTGCCTACGAGCAGTACTTC. Its protein is CASSSNIGLAGGPAYEQYF.

This chain uses TRBV14 with TRBJ1-2; 11 bases are a match to TRBD1. CDR1 is SGHDN and CDR2 is FVKESK in the germline V gene. The CDR3 has 13 residues. The V gene end was trimmed by 8 bases and the J gene end by 5 bases; junction bases not matched to a gene: 4. CDR3 amino acids: CASQRDRGYGYTF. CDR3 DNA: TGTGCCAGCCAAAGGGACAGGGGGTATGGCTACACCTTC.

V usage is TRBV7-2 and J usage is TRBJ1-1, with a weak D call TRBD1 (5 bases). Germline-derived CDR1 and CDR2 are SGHTA and FQGNSA. There are 15 residues in the CDR3. Deletions cut 0 bases from V and 1 base from J, with 9 bases between. The chain's CDR3 is CASSLAIDRNTEAFF. The CDR3 DNA reads as TGTGCCAGCAGCTTAGCTATCGACAGGAACACTGAAGCTTTCTTT. Full variable domain (remainder filled in from reference TRBV7-2 and TRBJ1-1): GAGVSQSPSNKVTEKGKDVELRCDPISGHTALYWYRQSLGQGLEFLIYFQGNSAPDKSGLPSDRFSAERTGGSVSTLTIQRTQQEDSAVYLCASSLAIDRNTEAFFGQGTRLTVV.

This clone was counted only a few times. V usage is TRBV19 and J usage is TRBJ1-5; a possible D gene is TRBD1 (6 bases). The CDR3 runs to 15 residues. Germline CDR1 is LNHDA and CDR2 is SQIVND (reference sequence). Trimming stripped 5 bases from V and 3 bases from J, with 14 bases between. DNA of the CDR3: TGTGCCAGTAGTGTAAACCGACAGGTCAATCAGCCCCAGCATTTT. Translating gives CASSVNRQVNQPQHF.

This clone was observed a single time. This chain connects TRBV7-2 to TRBJ1-1; D is uncertain. Germline V gene lookup returns CDR1 SGHTA and CDR2 FQGNSA. V lost 0 bases to trimming and J lost 6 bases, with 11 bases between them. This CDR3 spans 14 amino acids. This chain's CDR3 is CASSLARGFAEAFF. The CDR3, as DNA: TGTGCCAGCAGCTTAGCGCGGGGTTTCGCTGAAGCTTTCTTT. Full variable domain (rest looked up from reference TRBV7-2 and TRBJ1-1): GAGVSQSPSNKVTEKGKDVELRCDPISGHTALYWYRQSLGQGLEFLIYFQGNSAPDKSGLPSDRFSAERTGGSVSTLTIQRTQQEDSAVYLCASSLARGFAEAFFGQGTRLTVV.

In DNA, the CDR3 is TGCAGCGTTGATGACTTTGCGGCAGGGGGCACTGAAGCTTTCTTT. Translating gives CSVDDFAAGGTEAFF. The chain carries TRBV29-1 and TRBJ1-1; 7 positions match TRBD1. CDR1 is SQVTM and CDR2 is ANQGSEA in the germline V gene. This CDR3 has 15 amino acids. Germline trimming cut 3 bases from V and 4 bases from J; bases unmatched to any gene: 11.

This sequence joins TRBV19 and TRBJ1-1; 10 nucleotides align to TRBD1. The CDR3 extends over 15 amino acids. J lost 1 base, V lost 7 bases, and 6 bases had no gene match. Germline CDR1 reads LNHDA; CDR2 reads SQIVND (reference sequence). CDR3 amino acids: CASTRDRGPNTEAFF. In DNA form, the CDR3 reads TGTGCCAGTACCCGGGACAGGGGACCGAACACTGAAGCTTTCTTT.

The J gene is TRBJ2-3, the V gene TRBV5-1, with 7 bases that match TRBD2. CDR3 length: 13 residues. V lost 5 bases and J lost 3; bases outside the gene matches: 3. Germline V gives CDR1 SGHRS, CDR2 YFSETQ. DNA of the CDR3: TGCGCCAGCAGGGAGCGGGAAACAGATACGCAGTATTTT. This translates into CASRERETDTQYF. Using reference TRBV5-1 and TRBJ2-3 for the parts outside the CDR3, the full variable domain is KAGVTQTPRYLIKTRGQQVTLSCSPISGHRSVSWYQQTPGQGLQFLFEYFSETQRNKGNFPGRFSGRQFSNSRSEMNVSTLELGDSALYLCASRERETDTQYFGPGTRLTVL.

This chain connects TRBV29-1 to TRBJ1-2; D is uncertain. Trimming cost V 7 bases and J 2 bases, with 14 bases left between them. CDR1 is SQVTM, CDR2 ANQGSEA, per germline. CDR3 length: 13 amino acids. CDR3 in amino acids: CSGTDYINYGYTF. The CDR3 DNA follows: TGCAGCGGTACAGACTACATAAACTATGGCTACACCTTC.

The genes are TRBV11-2 and TRBJ2-1; 7 bases map to TRBD2. The CDR3 spans 16 residues. In germline, CDR1 is SGHAT, CDR2 FQNNGV. Trimming took 2 bases from V and 5 from J; bases not matched to a gene: 9. CDR3 sequence (DNA): TGTGCCAGCAGCTTAACCTTACTAGCGCACAACAATGAGCAGTTCTTC. Its protein is CASSLTLLAHNNEQFF.

In the case of this clone: The identical CDR3 is also encoded by other nucleotide sequences in the sample. The chain couples TRBV9 to TRBJ2-1; 9 nucleotides agree with TRBD2. The germline V gene has CDR1 SGDLS and CDR2 YYNGEE. This CDR3 spans 15 amino acids. V dropped 2 bases and J dropped 1; count of bases not matched to a gene: 1. CDR3 nucleotide sequence: TGTGCCAGCAGCGTTAGCGGGAGTTCCTACAATGAGCAGTTCTTC. It specifies CASSVSGSSYNEQFF.

The chain combines TRBV19 with TRBJ2-5, with 9 bases aligning to TRBD2. The CDR3 contains 15 residues. Germline V gene sequence: CDR1 LNHDA, CDR2 SQIVND (reference sequence). V gave up 5 bases and J gave up 2 bases; unmatched junction bases: 6. The CDR3 sequence: CASSPVAGAQETQYF. The DNA of the CDR3 is TGTGCCAGTAGTCCAGTAGCGGGAGCACAAGAGACCCAGTACTTC. Together with reference TRBV19 and TRBJ2-5, the CDR3 gives the full variable domain: DGGITQSPKYLFRKEGQNVTLSCEQNLNHDAMYWYRQDPGQGLRLIYYSQIVNDFQKGDIAEGYSVSREKKESFPLTVTSAQKNPTAFYLCASSPVAGAQETQYFGPGTRLLVL.

The J gene is TRBJ1-1, the V gene TRBV14; 10 bases are a match to TRBD1. V dropped 2 bases and J dropped 6; count of bases not matched to a gene: 9. The CDR3 length is 16 residues. Germline values: CDR1 SGHDN, CDR2 FVKESK. This CDR3 reads CASSQISDRGLAEAFF. DNA of the CDR3: TGTGCCAGCAGCCAAATTAGCGACAGGGGGCTAGCTGAAGCTTTCTTT.